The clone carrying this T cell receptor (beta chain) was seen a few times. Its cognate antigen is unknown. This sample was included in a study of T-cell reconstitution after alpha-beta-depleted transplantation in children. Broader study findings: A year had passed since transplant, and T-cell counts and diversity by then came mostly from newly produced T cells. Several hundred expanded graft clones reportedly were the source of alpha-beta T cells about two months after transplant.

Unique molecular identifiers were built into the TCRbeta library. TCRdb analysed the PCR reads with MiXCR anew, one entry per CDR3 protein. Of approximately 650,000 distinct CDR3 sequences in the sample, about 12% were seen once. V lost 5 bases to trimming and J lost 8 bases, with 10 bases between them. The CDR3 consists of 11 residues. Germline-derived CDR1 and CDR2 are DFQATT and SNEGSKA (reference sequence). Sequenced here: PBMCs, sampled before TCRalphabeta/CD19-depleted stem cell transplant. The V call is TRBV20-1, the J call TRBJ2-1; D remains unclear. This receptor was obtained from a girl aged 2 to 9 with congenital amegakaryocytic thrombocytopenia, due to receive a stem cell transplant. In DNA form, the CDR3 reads TGCAGTGCTTTTCTGTGGGATGAGCAGTTCTTC. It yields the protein CSAFLWDEQFF.